The sequence of this TCR beta chain was determined in a study of regulatory T cells in long-lasting Graves disease. Trimming took 6 bases from V and 3 from J; bases not matched to a gene: 15. There are 17 residues in the CDR3. General study results and limits: TRBV28, TRBJ1-2 and TRBJ2-5 were favored in persistent disease. Whereas new patients shared 800 to 1,000 public clonotypes, persistent patients shared more, at 2,500 to 3,500.

In building TCR beta libraries, iRepertoire HTBI primers were used together with Arm-PCR of CDR3 regions. TCRdb re-derived calls from the multiplex PCR reads in MiXCR, one entry per CDR3 protein. Of 450,000 or so distinct CDR3 sequences listed, more than 20% were seen once; the top ten hold roughly 8%. With respect to this clonotype: The antigen is undetermined.

As to time point: persistent/refractory GD, antithyroid drugs over 5 years with positive TRAb. Extracted RNA from PBMCs served as the source of the TCR library. Graves' disease diagnosis was established per American Thyroid Association guidelines. The chain combines TRBV12-3 or TRBV12-4 with TRBJ2-7; 9 nucleotides agree with TRBD2. The sequence came from a female donor with Graves disease. The specimen comprised peripheral blood mononuclear cells (PBMCs), sampled when the disease was refractory, from a patient treated with antithyroid drugs. The CDR3 spells CASSYSRKASGIYEQYF. CDR3 DNA: TGTGCCAGCAGCTATTCGAGGAAGGCTAGCGGGATCTACGAGCAGTACTTC.